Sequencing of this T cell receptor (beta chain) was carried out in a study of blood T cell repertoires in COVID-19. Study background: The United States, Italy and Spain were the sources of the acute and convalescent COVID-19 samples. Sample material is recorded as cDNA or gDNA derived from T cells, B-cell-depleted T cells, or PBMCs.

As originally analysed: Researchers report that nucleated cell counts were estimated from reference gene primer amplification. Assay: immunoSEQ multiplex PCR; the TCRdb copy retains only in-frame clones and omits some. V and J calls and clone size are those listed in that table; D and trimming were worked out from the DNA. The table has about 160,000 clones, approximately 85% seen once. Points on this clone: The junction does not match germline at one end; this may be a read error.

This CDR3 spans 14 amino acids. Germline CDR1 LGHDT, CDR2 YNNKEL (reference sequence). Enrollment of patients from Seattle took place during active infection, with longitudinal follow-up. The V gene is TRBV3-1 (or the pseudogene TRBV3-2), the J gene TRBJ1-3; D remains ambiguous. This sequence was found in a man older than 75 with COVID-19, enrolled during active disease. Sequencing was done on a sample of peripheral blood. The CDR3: CAISHTDSGNTIYF. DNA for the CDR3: TGTGCCATCAGCCACACAGACTCTGGAAACACCATATATTTT.